This T cell receptor (beta chain) is drawn from a study of T-cell reconstitution after alpha-beta-depleted transplantation in children. Study observations and caveats: It was newly produced T cells that mostly accounted for T-cell counts and diversity one year after transplant. The high TCRbeta diversity at day 60 in some patients came from surviving recipient T cells and thymic progenitors. Reportedly, only several hundred clones from non-depleted graft cells drove alpha-beta T-cell counts at about two months.

Germline CDR1 is DFQATT and CDR2 is SNEGSKA (reference sequence). The CDR3 is 13 residues long. V dropped 1 base and J dropped 1 base, with 5 bases sitting between them. In its sample, this clonotype was seen a few times. Antigen: not known. Unique molecular identifiers were used in preparing the TCRbeta library. TCRdb reprocessed the PCR reads via MiXCR and lists one record per CDR3 protein. The sample includes around 130,000 distinct CDR3 sequences, approximately 8.7% of them seen just once. This TCR came from a girl under three years old who had a stem cell transplant for combined immunodeficiency, so the T cells may come from the graft donor. The rearrangement uses TRBV20-1 and TRBJ1-5, with no clear D. The input for sequencing was PBMCs, mostly from graft donor cells, taken 180 days after TCRalphabeta/CD19-depleted stem cell transplant. This CDR3 reads CSARAQSNQPQHF. For the CDR3, the DNA is TGCAGTGCTAGAGCCCAGAGCAATCAGCCCCAGCATTTT.